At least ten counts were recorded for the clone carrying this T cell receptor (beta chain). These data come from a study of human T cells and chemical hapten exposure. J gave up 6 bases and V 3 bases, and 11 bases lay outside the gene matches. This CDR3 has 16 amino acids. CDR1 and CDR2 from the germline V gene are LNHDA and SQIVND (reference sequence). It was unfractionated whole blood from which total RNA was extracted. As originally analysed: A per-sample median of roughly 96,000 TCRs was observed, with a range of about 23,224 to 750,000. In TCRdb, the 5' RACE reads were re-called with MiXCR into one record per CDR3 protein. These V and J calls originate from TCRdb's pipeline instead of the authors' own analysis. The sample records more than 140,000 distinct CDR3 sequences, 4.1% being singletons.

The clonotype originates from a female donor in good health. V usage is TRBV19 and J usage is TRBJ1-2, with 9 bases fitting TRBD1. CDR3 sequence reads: CASSINGLTGGDGYTF. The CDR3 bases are TGTGCCAGTAGTATCAACGGCCTAACAGGGGGCGATGGCTACACCTTC.